These 19 T cell receptor beta chains came from one sample sequenced in a study of T cell responses to AZD1222 COVID-19 vaccine. TCRdb keeps only in-frame clones here, not all; method: immunoSEQ multiplex PCR. The sample carries 180,000 or so clones, around 90% recorded once. Sequences were derived from peripheral blood, sampled 28 days after the second AZD1222 dose. The receptors were gathered from an adult who received the AZD1222 COVID-19 vaccine.

DNA of the CDR3: TGTGCCAGCAGTAGAGCCCCGGGACAGGGGACTGCAGAGACCCAGTACTTC. It yields the protein CASSRAPGQGTAETQYF. The chain joins TRBV27 to TRBJ2-5; TRBD1 agrees at 10 bases. Germline V gene data show CDR1 as MNHEY and CDR2 as SMNVEV (reference sequence). The CDR3 runs 17 residues. V lost 5 bases and J lost 4; bases outside the gene matches: 13.

This rearrangement joins TRBV10-3 to TRBJ2-7; D may be TRBD2 (5 bases). CDR3 size: 13 residues. V gave up 11 bases and J gave up 5 bases, with 19 bases separating them. Germline V lookup: CDR1 ENHRY, CDR2 SYGVKD. CDR3 bases: TGTGCCGCCCAGGCCCGACTGAGGGACGAGCAGTACTTC. It encodes CAAQARLRDEQYF.

The chain recombines TRBV3-1 (or the pseudogene TRBV3-2) with TRBJ1-2; TRBD1 might be the D (6 bases). V was pared by 3 bases and J by 7 bases, with 12 bases between. Germline-derived CDR1 and CDR2 are LGHDT and YNNKEL (reference sequence). This CDR3 is built from 13 residues. Here the CDR3 reads CASSQVTGGGYTF. CDR3 DNA: TGTGCCAGCAGCCAGGTGACAGGAGGTGGCTACACCTTC.

The chain employs TRBV24-1 and TRBJ1-1; unclear D gene. Per germline, CDR1 KGHDR and CDR2 SFDVKD. Trimming took 3 bases from V and 1 from J, leaving 11 bases between them. The CDR3 runs to 15 residues. CDR3 sequence reads: CATSDVVEGNTEAFF. CDR3 bases: TGTGCCACCAGTGATGTGGTAGAGGGGAACACTGAAGCTTTCTTT.

DNA for the CDR3: TGTGCCAGTAGTATTGCGGGCGGACTTAATTCACCCCTCCACTTT. Its protein is CASSIAGGLNSPLHF. The V gene is TRBV19, the J gene TRBJ1-6; D remains unclear. The CDR3 is 15 amino acids. Trimming took 3 bases from V and 6 from J, leaving 12 bases between them. Germline V CDR1 and CDR2: LNHDA, SQIVND (reference sequence).

This chain joins TRBV4-1 and TRBJ1-1; D is possibly TRBD1 (6 bases). The V and J ends lost 3 bases and 1 base respectively, with 12 bases between them. Germline CDR1 and CDR2: MGHRA and YSYEKL. This CDR3 spans 15 amino acids. In nucleotides, the CDR3 is TGCGCCAGCAGCCAGACCGGGACAAAGAACACTGAAGCTTTCTTT. This codes for CASSQTGTKNTEAFF.

The V gene is TRBV4-2, the J gene TRBJ2-1; tentatively, D is TRBD2 (5 bases). Trimming stripped 4 bases from V and 0 bases from J, with 25 bases between. The CDR3 loop spans 20 amino acids. Germline V gene lookup returns CDR1 LGHNA and CDR2 YNFKEQ. CDR3 coding DNA: TGTGCCAGCAGCCTAAAGACTAACCCTTACGCCGGAAGCTCCTACAATGAGCAGTTCTTC. This encodes CASSLKTNPYAGSSYNEQFF.

The genes are TRBV6-1 and TRBJ2-7; 8 nucleotides match TRBD2. The J segment lost 2 bases and the V segment lost 3 bases, leaving 12 bases of the junction unmatched. The germline V gene encodes CDR1 MNHNS and CDR2 SASEGT. The CDR3 is made up of 17 amino acids. The CDR3 protein is CASSEVLDAGGAYEQYF. Here the CDR3 DNA reads TGTGCCAGCAGTGAGGTATTGGACGCGGGAGGCGCCTACGAGCAGTACTTC.

DNA of the CDR3: TGTGCCAGTGACCCCGGACAGAATCAGCCCCAGCATTTT. Translated: CASDPGQNQPQHF. The V call is TRBV19, the J call TRBJ1-5; D might be TRBD1 (6 bases). CDR3 size: 13 residues. Per germline, CDR1 LNHDA and CDR2 SQIVND (reference sequence). Trimming took off 8 bases at V and 4 bases at J, with 12 bases between the two ends.

The genes are TRBV4-2 and TRBJ2-7, with 9 bases that match TRBD1. This CDR3 spans 16 amino acids. The V gene end was trimmed by 5 bases and the J gene end by 1 base; junction bases not matched to a gene: 9. Per the germline V gene, CDR1 is LGHNA and CDR2 is YNFKEQ. The CDR3 region is CASSRMTGGLSYEQYF. CDR3 DNA: TGTGCCAGCAGCAGAATGACAGGGGGTTTGTCCTACGAGCAGTACTTC.

The chain carries TRBV5-1 and TRBJ2-4; 9 bases fit TRBD1. The germline V gene has CDR1 SGHRS and CDR2 YFSETQ. The ends lost 0 bases at V and 0 bases at J; junction bases unmatched: 4. The CDR3 consists of 17 residues. The chain's CDR3 is CASSLDGQGLAKNIQYF. CDR3 DNA sequence: TGCGCCAGCAGCTTGGACGGACAGGGGCTAGCCAAAAACATTCAGTACTTC.

This sequence joins TRBV5-1 and TRBJ2-1; no clear D gene. V was cut by 0 bases and J by 6 bases, with 13 bases left in between. The germline CDR1 and CDR2 sequences are SGHRS and YFSETQ. The CDR3 has 15 residues. As DNA, the CDR3 is TGCGCCAGCAGCTTGGAGCAGGCCGGTGTCAATGAGCAGTTCTTC. Its translation: CASSLEQAGVNEQFF.

The chain carries TRBV7-9 and TRBJ1-2, with D possibly matching TRBD1 (6 bases). In germline, CDR1 is SEHNR, CDR2 FQNEAQ (reference sequence). Trimming left V 5 bases short and J 8 bases short, with 18 bases between. This CDR3 spans 14 amino acids. The CDR3: CASSAGSRDTGYTF. As DNA, the CDR3 is TGTGCCAGCAGCGCAGGGAGCCGGGACACCGGCTACACCTTC.

J is TRBJ1-3 and V is TRBV2; D remains unclear. V was clipped by 10 bases and J by 4 bases, with 20 bases between them. Germline values: CDR1 SNHLY, CDR2 FYNNEI. This CDR3 has 15 residues. The CDR3 coding sequence is TGTGCCATGCTGGTAGGACGTTCAGGAGGAAACACCATATATTTT. Translated, it gives CAMLVGRSGGNTIYF.

The chain employs TRBV6-5 and TRBJ2-2; the match to TRBD1 covers 7 bases. CDR1 is MNHEY and CDR2 is SVGAGI in the germline V gene. V trimming: 6 bases; J trimming: 6 bases; junction bases outside the gene matches: 4. The CDR3 totals 13 residues. This chain's CDR3 is CASRIQGAGELFF. The CDR3 DNA reads TGTGCCAGCAGGATCCAGGGGGCCGGGGAGCTGTTTTTT.

This chain links TRBV3-1 (or the pseudogene TRBV3-2) with TRBJ2-1; unclear D gene. CDR1 is LGHDT, CDR2 YNNKEL, per germline (reference sequence). The length of the CDR3 is 17 residues. V was pared by 1 base and J by 0 bases, with 13 bases between. CDR3 amino acids: CASSQGETDGSYNEQFF. Here the CDR3 DNA reads TGTGCCAGCAGCCAAGGAGAAACGGACGGCTCCTACAATGAGCAGTTCTTC.

The chain couples TRBV5-4 to TRBJ1-2, with TRBD1 matching over 11 bases. Germline V gene data show CDR1 as SGHNT and CDR2 as YYREEE (reference sequence). Trimming took 5 bases from V and 4 from J; bases not matched to a gene: 7. The CDR3 sequence is 15 residues long. Written as DNA, the CDR3 is TGTGCCAGCAGTTCCGGACAGGGGGCTGGCTATGGCTACACCTTC. Its translation is CASSSGQGAGYGYTF.

V is TRBV3-1 (or the pseudogene TRBV3-2) and J is TRBJ1-2; no definite D call. CDR3 length: 22 residues. V lost 6 bases and J lost 7, with 42 bases in between. Germline-derived CDR1 and CDR2 are LGHDT and YNNKEL (reference sequence). CDR3 in amino acids: CASSPDNTPTAIPGVPGTGYTF. CDR3 DNA sequence: TGTGCCAGCAGTCCAGACAACACTCCCACGGCCATTCCCGGGGTCCCTGGTACTGGCTACACCTTC.

The genes are TRBV4-2 and TRBJ1-2; D gene uncertain. CDR3 size: 13 residues. Germline V gene data show CDR1 as LGHNA and CDR2 as YNFKEQ. V lost 0 bases and J lost 8, with 10 bases in between. DNA of the CDR3: TGTGCCAGCAGCCAAGAAGCGGGATCCGGCTACACCTTC. Translated: CASSQEAGSGYTF.